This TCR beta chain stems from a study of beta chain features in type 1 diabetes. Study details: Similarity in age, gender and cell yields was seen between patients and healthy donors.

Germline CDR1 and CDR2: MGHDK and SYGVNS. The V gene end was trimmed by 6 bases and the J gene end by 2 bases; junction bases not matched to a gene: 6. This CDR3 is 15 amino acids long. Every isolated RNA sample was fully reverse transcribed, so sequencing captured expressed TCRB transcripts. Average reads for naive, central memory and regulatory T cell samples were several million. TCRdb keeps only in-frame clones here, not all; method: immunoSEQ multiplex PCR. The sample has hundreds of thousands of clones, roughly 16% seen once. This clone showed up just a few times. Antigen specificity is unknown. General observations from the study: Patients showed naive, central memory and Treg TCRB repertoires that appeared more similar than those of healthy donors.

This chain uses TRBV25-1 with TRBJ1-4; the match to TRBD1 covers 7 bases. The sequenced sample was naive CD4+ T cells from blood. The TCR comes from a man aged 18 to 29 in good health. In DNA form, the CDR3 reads TGTGCCAGCAGGACAGGGAAGTTGACTAATGAAAAACTGTTTTTT. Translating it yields CASRTGKLTNEKLFF.